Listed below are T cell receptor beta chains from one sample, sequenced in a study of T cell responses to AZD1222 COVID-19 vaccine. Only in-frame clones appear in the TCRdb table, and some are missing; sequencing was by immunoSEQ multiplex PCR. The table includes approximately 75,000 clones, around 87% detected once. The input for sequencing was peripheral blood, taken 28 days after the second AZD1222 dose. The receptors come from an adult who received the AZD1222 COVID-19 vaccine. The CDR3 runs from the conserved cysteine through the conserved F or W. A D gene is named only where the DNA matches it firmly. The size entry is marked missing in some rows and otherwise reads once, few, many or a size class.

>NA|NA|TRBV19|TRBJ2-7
TGTGCCAGTAGTCAAGCGGGCCTTCCCCTCGAGCAGTACTTC
CASSQAGLPLEQYF
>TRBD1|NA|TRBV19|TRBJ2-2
TGTGCCACCGACAGGGCCACCGGGGAGCTGTTTTTT
CATDRATGELFF
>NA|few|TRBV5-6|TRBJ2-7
TGTGCCAGCAGCTGGGGAAGCTACCGGCGGTCCACCGAGCAGTACTTC
CASSWGSYRRSTEQYF
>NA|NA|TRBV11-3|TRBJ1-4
TGTGCCAGCAGCTTAGATCGGAGGGCCCTTAATGAAAAACTGTTTTTT
CASSLDRRALNEKLFF
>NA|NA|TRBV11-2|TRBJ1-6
TGTGCCAGCAGCTCGACCCTCCAGGGTCTCGGTTCACCCCTCCACTTT
CASSSTLQGLGSPLHF
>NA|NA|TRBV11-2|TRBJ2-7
TGTGCCAGCAGCCCAATCGCTCGGGGCAGAAAAAACTCCTACGAGCAGTACTTC
CASSPIARGRKNSYEQYF
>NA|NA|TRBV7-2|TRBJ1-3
TGTGCCAGCAGCTTAGCCCCTCCCGGGGCTGGAAACACCATATATTTT
CASSLAPPGAGNTIYF
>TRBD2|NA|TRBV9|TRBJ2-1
TGTGCCAGCAGCGTAGGACTAGCGGGATACAATGAGCAGTTCTTC
CASSVGLAGYNEQFF
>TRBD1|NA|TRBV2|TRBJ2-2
TGTGCCAGCAGAGACAGGGGGAACACCGGGGAGCTGTTTTTT
CASRDRGNTGELFF
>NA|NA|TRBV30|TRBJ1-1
TGTGCCTGGAGGGGCGTTTTGGGAGCTTTCTTT
CAWRGVLGAFF
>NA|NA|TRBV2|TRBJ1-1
TGTGCCAGCATGGCGGGAGGGCAGAACACTGAAGCTTTCTTT
CASMAGGQNTEAFF
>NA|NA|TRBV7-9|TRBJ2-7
TGTGCCAGCAGCCCACTCGGAGAGCGCGCGGGCGAGCAGTACTTC
CASSPLGERAGEQYF
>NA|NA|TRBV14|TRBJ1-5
TGTGCCAGCAGCCAGAGACTTCAGCCCCAGCATTTT
CASSQRLQPQHF
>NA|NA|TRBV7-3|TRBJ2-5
TGTGCCAGCAGCTTAACCGGCCGAGGAGAGACCCAGTACTTC
CASSLTGRGETQYF
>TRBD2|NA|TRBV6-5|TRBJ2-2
TGTGCCAGCAGGGTGTCTAGCGGGGGACCCGGGGAGCTGTTTTTT
CASRVSSGGPGELFF
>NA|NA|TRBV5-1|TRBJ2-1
TGCGCCAGCAGCTCAGGAAACAATGAGCAGTTCTTC
CASSSGNNEQFF
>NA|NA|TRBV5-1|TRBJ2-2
TGCGCCAGCAGCGAAAGGACCGGGGAGCTGTTTTTT
CASSERTGELFF
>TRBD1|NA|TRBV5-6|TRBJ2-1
TGTGCCAGCAGCCCCGGGACAGGGGATGGCAATGAGCAGTTCTTC
CASSPGTGDGNEQFF
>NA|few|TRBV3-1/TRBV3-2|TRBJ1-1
TGTGCCTGTCGGAGGGGGAACACTGAAGCTTTCTTT
CACRRGNTEAFF
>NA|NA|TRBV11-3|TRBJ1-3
TGTGCCAGCAGCCAGGACAGTGGAAACACCATATATTTT
CASSQDSGNTIYF
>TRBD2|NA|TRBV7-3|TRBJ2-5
TGTGCCAGCAGCTTTACGGGGGGAGAGACCCAGTACTTC
CASSFTGGETQYF
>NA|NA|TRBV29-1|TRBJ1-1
TGCAGCGTTGGGTATCTAGAAGCTTTCTTT
CSVGYLEAFF